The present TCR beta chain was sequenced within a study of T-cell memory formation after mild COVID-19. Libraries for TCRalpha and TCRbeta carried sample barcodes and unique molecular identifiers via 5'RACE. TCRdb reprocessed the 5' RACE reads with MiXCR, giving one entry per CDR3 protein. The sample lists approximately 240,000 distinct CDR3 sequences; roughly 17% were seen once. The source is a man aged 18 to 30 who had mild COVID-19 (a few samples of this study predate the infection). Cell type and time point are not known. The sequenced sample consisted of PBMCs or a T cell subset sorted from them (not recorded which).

The CDR3 spells CASTFRQEHNSPLHF. The CDR3 DNA sequence: TGTGCCAGCACCTTCCGACAGGAGCATAATTCACCCCTCCACTTT. The chain joins TRBV7-9 to TRBJ1-6, with a weak D call TRBD1 (6 bases). The germline V gene encodes CDR1 SEHNR and CDR2 FQNEAQ (reference sequence). This CDR3 has 15 residues. Trimming stripped 7 bases from V and 5 bases from J, with 15 bases between.